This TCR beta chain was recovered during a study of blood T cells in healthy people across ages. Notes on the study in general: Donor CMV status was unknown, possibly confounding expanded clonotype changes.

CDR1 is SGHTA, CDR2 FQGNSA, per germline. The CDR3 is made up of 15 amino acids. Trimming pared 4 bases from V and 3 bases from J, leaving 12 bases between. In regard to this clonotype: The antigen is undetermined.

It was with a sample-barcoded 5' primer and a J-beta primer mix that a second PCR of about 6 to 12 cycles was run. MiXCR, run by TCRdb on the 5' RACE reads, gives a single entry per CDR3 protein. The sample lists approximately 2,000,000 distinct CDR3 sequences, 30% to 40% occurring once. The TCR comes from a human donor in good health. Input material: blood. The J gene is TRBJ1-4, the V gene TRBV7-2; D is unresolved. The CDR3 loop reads CASSYQFAANEKLFF. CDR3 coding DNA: TGTGCCAGCAGCTATCAGTTCGCAGCTAATGAAAAACTGTTTTTT.